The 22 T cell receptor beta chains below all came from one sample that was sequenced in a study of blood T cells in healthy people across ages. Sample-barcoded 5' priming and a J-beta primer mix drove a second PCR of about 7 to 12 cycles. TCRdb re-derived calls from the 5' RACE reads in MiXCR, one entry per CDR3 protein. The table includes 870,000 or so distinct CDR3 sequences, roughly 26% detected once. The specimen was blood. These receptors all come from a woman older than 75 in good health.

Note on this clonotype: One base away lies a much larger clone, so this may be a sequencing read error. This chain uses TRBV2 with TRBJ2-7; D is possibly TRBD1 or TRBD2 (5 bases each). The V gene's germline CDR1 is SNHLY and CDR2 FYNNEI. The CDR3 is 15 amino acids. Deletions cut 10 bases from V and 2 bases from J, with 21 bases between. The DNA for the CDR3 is TGTGCCAACTCCTCGAGAGGGGACGGAACCTACGAGCAGTACTTC. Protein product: CANSSRGDGTYEQYF. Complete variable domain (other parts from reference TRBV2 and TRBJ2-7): EPEVTQTPSHQVTQMGQEVILRCVPISNHLYFYWYRQILGQKVEFLVSFYNNEISEKSEIFDDQFSVERPDGSNFTLKIRSTKLEDSAMYFCANSSRGDGTYEQYFGPGTRLTVT.

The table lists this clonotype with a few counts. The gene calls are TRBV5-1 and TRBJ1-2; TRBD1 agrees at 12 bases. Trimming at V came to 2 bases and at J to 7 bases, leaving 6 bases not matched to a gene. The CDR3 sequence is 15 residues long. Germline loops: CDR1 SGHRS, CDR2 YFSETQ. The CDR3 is CASSLGTGGAGGYTF. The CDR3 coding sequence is TGCGCCAGCAGCTTAGGGACAGGGGGCGCTGGTGGCTACACCTTC. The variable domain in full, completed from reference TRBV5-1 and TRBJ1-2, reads KAGVTQTPRYLIKTRGQQVTLSCSPISGHRSVSWYQQTPGQGLQFLFEYFSETQRNKGNFPGRFSGRQFSNSRSEMNVSTLELGDSALYLCASSLGTGGAGGYTFGSGTRLTVV.

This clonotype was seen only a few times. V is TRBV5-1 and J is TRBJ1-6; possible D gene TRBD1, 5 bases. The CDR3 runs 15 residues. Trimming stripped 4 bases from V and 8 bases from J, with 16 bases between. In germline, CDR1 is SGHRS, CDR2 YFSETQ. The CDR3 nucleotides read TGCGCCAGCAGCACCCCCGGGACGGGAGATTCACCCCTCCACTTT. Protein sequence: CASSTPGTGDSPLHF.

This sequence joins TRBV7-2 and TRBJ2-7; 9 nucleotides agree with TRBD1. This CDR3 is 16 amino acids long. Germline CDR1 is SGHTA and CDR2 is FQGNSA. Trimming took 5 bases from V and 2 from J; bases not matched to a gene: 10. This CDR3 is CASSPRDRVNPYEQYF. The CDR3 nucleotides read TGTGCCAGCAGCCCTAGGGACAGGGTCAACCCCTACGAGCAGTACTTC.

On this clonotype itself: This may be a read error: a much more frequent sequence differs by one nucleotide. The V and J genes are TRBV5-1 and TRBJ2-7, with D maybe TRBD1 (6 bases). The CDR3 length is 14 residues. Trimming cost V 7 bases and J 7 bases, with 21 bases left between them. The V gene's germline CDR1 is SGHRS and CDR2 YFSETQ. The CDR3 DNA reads TGCGCCAGCCAGGGGATGAGCTCCTACAATGAGCAGTACTTC. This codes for CASQGMSSYNEQYF.

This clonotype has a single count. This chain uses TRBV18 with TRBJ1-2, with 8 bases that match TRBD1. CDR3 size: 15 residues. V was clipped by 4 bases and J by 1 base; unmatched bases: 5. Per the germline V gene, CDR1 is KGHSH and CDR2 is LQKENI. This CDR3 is CASSRTGQSNYGYTF. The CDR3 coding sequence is TGTGCCAGCTCACGGACAGGGCAAAGTAACTATGGCTACACCTTC.

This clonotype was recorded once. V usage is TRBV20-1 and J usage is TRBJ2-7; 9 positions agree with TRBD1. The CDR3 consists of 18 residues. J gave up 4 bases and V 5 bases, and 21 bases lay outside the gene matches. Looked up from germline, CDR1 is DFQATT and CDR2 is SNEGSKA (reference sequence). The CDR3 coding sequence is TGCAGTGCTTTCCCCCCCCCGGGACAGGGTGCCTCTGGGTACGAGCAGTACTTC. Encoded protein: CSAFPPPGQGASGYEQYF.

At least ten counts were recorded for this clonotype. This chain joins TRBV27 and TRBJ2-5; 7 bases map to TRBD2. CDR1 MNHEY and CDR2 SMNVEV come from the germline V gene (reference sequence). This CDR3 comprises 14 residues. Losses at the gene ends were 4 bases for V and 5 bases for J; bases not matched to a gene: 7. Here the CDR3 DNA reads TGTGCCAGCAGTTCAGGACTAGTGGGTGAGACCCAGTACTTC. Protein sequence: CASSSGLVGETQYF.

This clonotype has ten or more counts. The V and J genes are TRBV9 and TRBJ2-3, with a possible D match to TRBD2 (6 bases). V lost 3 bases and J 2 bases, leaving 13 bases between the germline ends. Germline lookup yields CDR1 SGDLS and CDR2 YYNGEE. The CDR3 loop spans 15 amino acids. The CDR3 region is CASSANGGYTDTQYF. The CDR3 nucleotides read TGTGCCAGCAGCGCTAACGGGGGTTACACAGATACGCAGTATTTT.

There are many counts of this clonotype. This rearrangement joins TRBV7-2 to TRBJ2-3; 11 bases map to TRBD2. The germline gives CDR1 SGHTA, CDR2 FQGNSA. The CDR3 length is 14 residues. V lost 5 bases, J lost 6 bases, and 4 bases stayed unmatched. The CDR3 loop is CASSVTSGGDTQYF. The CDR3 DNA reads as TGTGCCAGCAGCGTCACTAGCGGGGGTGATACGCAGTATTTT.

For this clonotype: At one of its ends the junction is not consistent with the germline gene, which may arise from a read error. Here the CDR3 reads CASSPRDSSGCTF. For the CDR3, the DNA is TGTGCCAGCAGTCCGAGGGACAGCTCTGGCTGCACCTTC. The V gene is TRBV12-3 or TRBV12-4, the J gene TRBJ1-2; 7 bases map to TRBD1. There are 13 residues in the CDR3.

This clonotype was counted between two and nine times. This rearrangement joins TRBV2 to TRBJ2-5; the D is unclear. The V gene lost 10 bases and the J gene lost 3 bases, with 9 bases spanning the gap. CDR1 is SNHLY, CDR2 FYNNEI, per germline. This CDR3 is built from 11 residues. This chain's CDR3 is CATKREETQYF. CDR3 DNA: TGTGCCACCAAACGGGAAGAGACCCAGTACTTC.

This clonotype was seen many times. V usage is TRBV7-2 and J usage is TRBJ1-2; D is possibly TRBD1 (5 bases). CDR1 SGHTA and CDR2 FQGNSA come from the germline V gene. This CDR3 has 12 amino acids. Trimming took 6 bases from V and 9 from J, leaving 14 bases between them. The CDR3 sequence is CASSGQRLSYTF. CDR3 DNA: TGTGCCAGCAGTGGACAAAGGCTCAGCTACACCTTC.

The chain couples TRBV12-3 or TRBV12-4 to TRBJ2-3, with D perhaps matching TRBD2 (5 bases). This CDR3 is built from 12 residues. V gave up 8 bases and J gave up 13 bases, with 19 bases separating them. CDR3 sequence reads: CASGGVGDAEYF. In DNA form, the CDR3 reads TGTGCCAGCGGAGGTGTAGGAGATGCGGAGTATTTT.

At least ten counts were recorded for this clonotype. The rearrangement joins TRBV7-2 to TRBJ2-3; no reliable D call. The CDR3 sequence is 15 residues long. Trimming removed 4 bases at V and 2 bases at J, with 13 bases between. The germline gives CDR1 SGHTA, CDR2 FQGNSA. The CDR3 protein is CASSSLRILTDTQYF. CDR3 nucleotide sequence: TGTGCCAGCAGCTCTCTCCGAATCCTCACAGATACGCAGTATTTT. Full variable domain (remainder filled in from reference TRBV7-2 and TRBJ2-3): GAGVSQSPSNKVTEKGKDVELRCDPISGHTALYWYRQSLGQGLEFLIYFQGNSAPDKSGLPSDRFSAERTGGSVSTLTIQRTQQEDSAVYLCASSSLRILTDTQYFGPGTRLTVL.

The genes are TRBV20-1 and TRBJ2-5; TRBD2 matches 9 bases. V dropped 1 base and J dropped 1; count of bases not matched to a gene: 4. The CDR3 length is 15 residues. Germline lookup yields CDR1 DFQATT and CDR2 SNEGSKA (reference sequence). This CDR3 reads CSARALAGSQETQYF. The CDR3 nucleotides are TGCAGTGCTAGAGCGCTAGCGGGGAGCCAAGAGACCCAGTACTTC.

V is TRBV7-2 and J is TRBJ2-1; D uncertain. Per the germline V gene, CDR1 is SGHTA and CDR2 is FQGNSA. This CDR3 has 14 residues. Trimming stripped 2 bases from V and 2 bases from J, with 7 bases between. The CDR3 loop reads CASSLRHAYNEQFF. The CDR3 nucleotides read TGTGCCAGCAGCTTAAGACATGCCTACAATGAGCAGTTCTTC.

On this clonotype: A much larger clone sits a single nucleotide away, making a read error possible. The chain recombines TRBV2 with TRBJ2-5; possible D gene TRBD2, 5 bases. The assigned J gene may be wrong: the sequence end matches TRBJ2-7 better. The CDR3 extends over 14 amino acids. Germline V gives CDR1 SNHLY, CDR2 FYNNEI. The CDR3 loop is CASSIEAPGGEQYF. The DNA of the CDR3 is TGTGCCAGCAGTATCGAGGCCCCAGGAGGCGAGCAGTACTTC.

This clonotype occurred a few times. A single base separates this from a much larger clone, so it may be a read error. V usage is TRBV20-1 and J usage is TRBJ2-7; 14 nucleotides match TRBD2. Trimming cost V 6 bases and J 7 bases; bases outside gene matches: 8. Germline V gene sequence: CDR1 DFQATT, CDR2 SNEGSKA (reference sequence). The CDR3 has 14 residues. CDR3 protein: CSAGTSGGGNEQYF. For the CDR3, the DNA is TGCAGTGCCGGGACTAGCGGGGGTGGCAATGAGCAGTACTTC.

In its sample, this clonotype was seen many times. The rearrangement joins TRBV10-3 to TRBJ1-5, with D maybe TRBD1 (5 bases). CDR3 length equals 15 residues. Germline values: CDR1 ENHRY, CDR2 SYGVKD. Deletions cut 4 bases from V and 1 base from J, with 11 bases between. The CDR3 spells CAISVAGGSNQPQHF. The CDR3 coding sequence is TGTGCCATCAGTGTTGCCGGGGGAAGCAATCAGCCCCAGCATTTT.

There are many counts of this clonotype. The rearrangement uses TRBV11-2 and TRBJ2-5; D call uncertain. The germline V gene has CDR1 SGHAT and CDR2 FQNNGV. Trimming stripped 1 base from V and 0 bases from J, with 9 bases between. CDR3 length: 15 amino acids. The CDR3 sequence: CASSLGPWDQETQYF. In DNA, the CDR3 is TGTGCCAGCAGCTTAGGTCCGTGGGACCAAGAGACCCAGTACTTC.

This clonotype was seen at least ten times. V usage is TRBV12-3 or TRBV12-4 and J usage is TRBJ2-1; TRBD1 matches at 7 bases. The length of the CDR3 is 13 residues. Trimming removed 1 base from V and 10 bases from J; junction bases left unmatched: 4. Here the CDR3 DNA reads TGTGCCAGCAGTTTAGAGACAGGGTGGGAGCAGTTCTTC. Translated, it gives CASSLETGWEQFF.